Following are 32 T cell receptor beta chains from one sample sequenced in a study of regulatory T cells in long-lasting Graves disease. Time point described: newly diagnosed GD, antithyroid drugs for less than 3 months. PBMC-derived RNA was used for the TCR library. Through Arm-PCR of CDR3 regions and iRepertoire HTBI primers, TCR beta libraries were built. TCRdb ran MiXCR on the multiplex PCR reads and lists one entry per CDR3 protein. The sample has approximately 400,000 distinct CDR3 sequences; 14% to 15% are singletons. These data were also filed under a second study, of T cells in Graves' hyperthyroidism and ophthalmopathy.

The material sequenced was peripheral blood mononuclear cells (PBMCs), taken at new diagnosis, from a patient treated with antithyroid drugs. Source of these receptors: a woman between 25 and 40 years old with Graves disease.

This clonotype was found many times. The chain is built from TRBV2 and TRBJ2-7, with TRBD1 as a possible D gene (5 bases). V lost 7 bases and J 2 bases, leaving 15 bases between the germline ends. The CDR3 has 14 amino acids. The germline V gene encodes CDR1 SNHLY and CDR2 FYNNEI. The CDR3 sequence is CASTGALAAYEQYF. In DNA, the CDR3 is TGTGCCAGCACTGGGGCCCTCGCCGCCTACGAGCAGTACTTC.

This clonotype has at least ten counts. The chain is built from TRBV6-5 and TRBJ2-1, with a tentative D call TRBD2 (6 bases). This CDR3 region has 18 residues. The germline CDR1 and CDR2 sequences are MNHEY and SVGAGI. V was clipped by 1 base and J by 0 bases, with 16 bases between them. CDR3 region: CASSYLPASDSSYNEQFF. Written as DNA, the CDR3 is TGTGCCAGCAGTTACTTACCCGCTAGCGATAGCTCCTACAATGAGCAGTTCTTC.

This clonotype was observed at least ten times. CDR3 loop: CSARTGLREKLFF. The CDR3 region has the DNA TGCAGTGCCAGGACAGGGTTAAGAGAAAAACTGTTTTTT. The genes are TRBV20-1 and TRBJ1-4, with TRBD1 identical over 8 bases. This CDR3 has 13 residues. V was clipped by 6 bases and J by 8 bases; unmatched bases: 8. Germline CDR1 is DFQATT and CDR2 is SNEGSKA (reference sequence).

The J gene is TRBJ2-1, the V gene TRBV7-9; the match to TRBD2 covers 8 bases. Trimming took 0 bases from V and 6 from J; bases not matched to a gene: 10. The CDR3 has 17 residues. CDR1 SEHNR and CDR2 FQNEAQ come from the germline V gene (reference sequence). As DNA, the CDR3 is TGTGCCAGCAGCTTAGCGGCGACACTAGCGGATCCCAATGAGCAGTTCTTC. Translated: CASSLAATLADPNEQFF.

The chain employs TRBV19 and TRBJ1-1; no clear D gene. The CDR3 covers 13 residues. Germline V CDR1 and CDR2: LNHDA, SQIVND (reference sequence). V was cut by 3 bases and J by 4 bases, with 9 bases left in between. DNA for the CDR3: TGTGCCAGTAGTATTGTGGTGGCCACTGAAGCTTTCTTT. It translates to CASSIVVATEAFF.

This clonotype was counted at least ten times. The chain joins TRBV7-9 to TRBJ2-1; a possible D gene is TRBD2 (6 bases). The V and J ends lost 4 bases and 4 bases respectively, with 8 bases between them. From germline, CDR1 is SEHNR and CDR2 FQNEAQ (reference sequence). The CDR3 extends over 13 amino acids. In DNA form, the CDR3 reads TGTGCCAGCAGCTCGGGGACTTACAATGAGCAGTTCTTC. Translating it yields CASSSGTYNEQFF.

The chain joins TRBV29-1 to TRBJ1-3, with D possibly TRBD1 on 5 matching bases. The CDR3 totals 14 residues. The V and J ends lost 6 bases and 4 bases respectively, with 16 bases between them. Germline V CDR1 and CDR2: SQVTM, ANQGSEA. The CDR3 DNA is TGCAGCGTCAAACCCCAGGGCCTCGGAAACACCATATATTTT. Residues: CSVKPQGLGNTIYF.

There are many counts of this clonotype. The rearrangement links TRBV7-3 to TRBJ2-1; possible D gene TRBD2, 7 bases. V gave up 2 bases and J gave up 0 bases, with 14 bases separating them. The CDR3 is 17 residues long. Per germline, CDR1 SGHTA and CDR2 FQGTGA. The CDR3 is CASSLRGGASSYNEQFF. The CDR3, as DNA: TGTGCCAGCAGCTTACGAGGGGGGGCGAGCTCCTACAATGAGCAGTTCTTC.

This clonotype was recorded many times. J is TRBJ1-1 and V is TRBV11-1; perhaps TRBD1 as D (5 bases). Germline CDR1 reads SGHAT; CDR2 reads FQDESV (reference sequence). The CDR3 is made up of 14 amino acids. Trimming cost V 8 bases and J 1 base, with 14 bases left between them. The chain's CDR3 is CASGLQTANTEAFF. The CDR3 coding sequence is TGTGCCAGCGGGCTCCAGACAGCGAACACTGAAGCTTTCTTT.

At least ten counts were recorded for this clonotype. The chain combines TRBV7-6 with TRBJ2-5; 7 bases match TRBD2. This CDR3 contains 17 residues. The trim removed 3 bases at V and 3 bases at J, leaving 13 bases unmatched. Germline V gene sequence: CDR1 SGHVS, CDR2 FNYEAQ. The CDR3: CASSFVLGGSDEETQYF. The CDR3 DNA reads as TGTGCCAGCAGCTTCGTTCTAGGCGGGAGCGATGAAGAGACCCAGTACTTC.

This clonotype was counted at least ten times. The chain carries TRBV12-3 or TRBV12-4 and TRBJ2-7, with D tentatively TRBD1 (6 bases). This CDR3 is built from 14 residues. The germline V and J ends were trimmed by 5 bases and 1 base, with 12 bases remaining between them. The CDR3 reads CASSGQLSSYEQYF. CDR3 sequence (DNA): TGTGCCAGCAGTGGACAGCTTTCTTCCTACGAGCAGTACTTC.

This clonotype was counted a few times. The J gene is TRBJ2-2, the V gene TRBV7-9; 8 bases agree with TRBD2. V lost 4 bases to trimming and J lost 6 bases; unmatched junction nucleotides: 13. The CDR3 is made up of 17 amino acids. Per germline, CDR1 SEHNR and CDR2 FQNEAQ (reference sequence). The CDR3 region has the DNA TGTGCCAGCAGCTCCGCGATGGCGGGAGGAGGGTCCGGGGAGCTGTTTTTT. Its protein product is CASSSAMAGGGSGELFF.

This clonotype has just a few counts. This may come from a read error, since a much larger clone is one base off. CDR3 sequence (DNA): TGTGCCAGCAGCACTAGCGGGAGGGCCGATGAGCAGTTCTTC. This sequence encodes CASSTSGRADEQFF. This chain uses TRBV7-3 with TRBJ2-1; 13 bases are shared with TRBD2. This CDR3 comprises 14 residues. V lost 5 bases and J lost 8; bases outside the gene matches: 3. Germline V gene sequence: CDR1 SGHTA, CDR2 FQGTGA.

This clonotype appeared many times. The chain combines TRBV5-1 with TRBJ2-7; D unresolved. Germline V gene data show CDR1 as SGHRS and CDR2 as YFSETQ. V gave up 2 bases and J gave up 0 bases, with 21 bases separating them. The CDR3 extends over 18 amino acids. The CDR3 sequence is CASSFGVGATALSYEQYF. In DNA, the CDR3 is TGCGCCAGCAGCTTTGGGGTCGGAGCCACAGCGCTCTCCTACGAGCAGTACTTC.

V and J are TRBV29-1 and TRBJ2-7; perhaps TRBD2 as D (5 bases). The CDR3 loop spans 12 amino acids. The V gene lost 5 bases and the J gene lost 2 bases, with 10 bases spanning the gap. CDR1 SQVTM and CDR2 ANQGSEA come from the germline V gene. The CDR3, as DNA: TGCAGCGTTTTAGCGCGAACCTACGAGCAGTACTTC. Protein product: CSVLARTYEQYF.

In its sample, this clonotype was seen many times. Likely a read error: the CDR3 ends without its conserved phenylalanine or tryptophan. The DNA is omitted, as the CDR3 cannot be located on it reliably, and the CDR3 follows TCRdb's listing. The chain is built from TRBV2 and TRBJ2-7; the table gives TRBD1 as D, unverified against the DNA. The CDR3 region is 16 residues in length, termini included. The germline CDR1 and CDR2 sequences are SNHLY and FYNNEI. CDR3 loop: CASSDLPGQRASGATI.

This clonotype has a count of ten or more. The gene calls are TRBV7-9 and TRBJ2-7; D unclear. CDR3 length: 12 residues. Trimming took 5 bases from V and 6 from J, leaving 11 bases between them. Looked up from germline, CDR1 is SEHNR and CDR2 is FQNEAQ (reference sequence). The CDR3 DNA reads as TGTGCCAGCAGCCTTGGTACGGGCGAGCAGTACTTC. Translated: CASSLGTGEQYF.

This clonotype was recorded many times. The rearrangement joins TRBV20-1 to TRBJ2-4; 9 bases are a match to TRBD2. CDR1 and CDR2 (germline): DFQATT, SNEGSKA (reference sequence). This CDR3 has 16 residues. V shed 0 bases, J shed 3 bases, and the junction held 6 bases outside the gene matches. The CDR3 nucleotides are TGCAGTGCTAGAGATGCGGGAGGGGCGGGCAAAAACATTCAGTACTTC. This sequence encodes CSARDAGGAGKNIQYF.

In its sample, this clonotype was seen many times. CDR3 DNA sequence: TGCGCCAGCAGCTTGGACGGGAGTTTCTACGAGCAGTACTTC. This sequence encodes CASSLDGSFYEQYF. V gene TRBV5-1 combines with J gene TRBJ2-7; tentative D call: TRBD2 (6 bases). V lost 0 bases to trimming and J lost 3 bases, with 10 bases between them. This CDR3 is built from 14 residues. The germline gives CDR1 SGHRS, CDR2 YFSETQ.

J is TRBJ1-3 and V is TRBV2, with D unclear. This CDR3 has 11 amino acids. Between the trimmed V and J ends, which lost 5 bases and 6 bases, there was a span of 5 bases. The V gene's germline CDR1 is SNHLY and CDR2 FYNNEI. CDR3 nucleotides: TGTGCCAGCAGTCTGCAAAACACCATATATTTT. Translating it yields CASSLQNTIYF.

Comments on this clonotype: One base away lies a much larger clone, so this may be a sequencing read error. The V gene is TRBV12-3 or TRBV12-4, the J gene TRBJ2-1; the D is unclear. CDR3 length: 16 residues. The CDR3 protein is CASSLGGWSAQETQFF. CDR3 coding DNA: TGTGCCAGCAGCTTAGGTGGCTGGTCGGCACAAGAGACCCAGTTCTTC.

This clonotype appeared many times. The V call is TRBV9, the J call TRBJ2-3; D might be TRBD2 (6 bases). The V end lost 4 bases, the J end lost 1 base, and 10 bases lay between the germline ends. Germline CDR1 SGDLS, CDR2 YYNGEE. The CDR3 extends over 14 amino acids. The CDR3 protein is CASSPWGGTDTQYF. The CDR3, as DNA: TGTGCCAGCAGCCCCTGGGGGGGCACAGATACGCAGTATTTT.

The chain uses TRBV29-1 and TRBJ2-2; the D gene is possibly TRBD2 (5 bases). V was pared by 6 bases and J by 0 bases, with 14 bases between. This CDR3 has 15 residues. The V gene's germline CDR1 is SQVTM and CDR2 ANQGSEA. The CDR3 sequence is CSVAPADTNTGELFF. The CDR3 DNA is TGCAGCGTCGCCCCAGCGGATACGAACACCGGGGAGCTGTTTTTT.

This clonotype was counted ten times or more. The rearrangement uses TRBV12-3 or TRBV12-4 and TRBJ2-1, with D possibly matching TRBD2 (7 bases). The ends were cut back, 9 bases at V and 4 bases at J, with 16 bases in the middle. The CDR3 spans 14 residues. The CDR3 DNA follows: TGTGCCAGTTGGAGGGGGGGATCATACAATGAGCAGTTCTTC. This sequence encodes CASWRGGSYNEQFF.

The table lists this clonotype with a few counts. This CDR3 reads CASSLALVEQYF. CDR3 DNA: TGTGCCAGCAGCCTCGCCTTGGTGGAGCAGTACTTC. This chain joins TRBV5-6 and TRBJ2-7; no reliable D call. Germline CDR1 and CDR2: SGHDT and YYEEEE. The CDR3 runs to 12 residues. V was cut by 4 bases and J by 7 bases, with 12 bases left in between.

This clonotype was seen many times. The chain carries TRBV12-3 or TRBV12-4 and TRBJ2-3; D ambiguous. V lost 5 bases, J lost 1 base, and 10 bases lay in between. The CDR3 is 14 residues long. CDR3 in amino acids: CASSDPSRTDTQYF. CDR3 DNA sequence: TGTGCCAGCAGTGACCCCAGTCGCACAGATACGCAGTATTTT.

This clonotype has a count of ten or more. The chain is built from TRBV7-9 and TRBJ1-1, with D hard to call. Trimming pared 5 bases from V and 0 bases from J, leaving 13 bases between. The germline gives CDR1 SEHNR, CDR2 FQNEAQ (reference sequence). The CDR3 runs to 15 residues. CDR3 in amino acids: CASSLAGRVNTEAFF. The CDR3 DNA reads as TGTGCCAGCAGCCTCGCAGGTAGGGTGAACACTGAAGCTTTCTTT.

At least ten counts were recorded for this clonotype. The V gene is TRBV12-5, the J gene TRBJ2-3; perhaps TRBD1 as D (6 bases). The CDR3 spans 17 residues. The V gene's germline CDR1 is LGHNT and CDR2 FRNRAP. Trimming cost V 3 bases and J 4 bases, with 20 bases left between them. CDR3 residues: CASGFGQTTGNPDTQYF. In DNA form, the CDR3 reads TGTGCTAGTGGTTTCGGCCAGACCACAGGGAACCCAGATACGCAGTATTTT.

For this clonotype: A single base separates this from a much larger clone, so it may be a read error. This chain connects TRBV12-3 or TRBV12-4 to TRBJ1-5; perhaps TRBD1 as D (6 bases). The CDR3 extends over 16 amino acids. This chain's CDR3 is CASSLGDRGGNRPQHF. For the CDR3, the DNA is TGTGCCAGCAGTTTAGGTGATAGGGGGGGCAATCGGCCCCAGCATTTT.

In its sample, this clonotype was seen many times. Written as DNA, the CDR3 is TGTGCCAGCAGCCAAGATCTGACTAGCGGGAGGCGAGAGACCCAGTACTTC. This sequence encodes CASSQDLTSGRRETQYF. V and J are TRBV3-1 and TRBJ2-5, with 13 bases matching TRBD2. J lost 4 bases, V lost 0 bases, and 5 bases had no gene match. This CDR3 has 17 amino acids. CDR1 and CDR2 from the germline V gene are LGHDT and YNNKEL (reference sequence).

This clonotype has ten or more counts. V and J are TRBV13 and TRBJ2-4; D is perhaps TRBD1 (6 bases). Looked up from germline, CDR1 is PRHDT and CDR2 is FYEKMQ (reference sequence). The CDR3 runs 14 residues. The V end was cut by 1 base, the J end by 3 bases, with 7 bases between. The CDR3 region is CASSLAGVKNIQYF. CDR3 coding DNA: TGTGCCAGCAGCTTAGCAGGGGTCAAAAACATTCAGTACTTC.

This clonotype was detected ten times or more. V is TRBV2 and J is TRBJ2-7; D gene ambiguous. The CDR3 consists of 12 residues. Germline CDR1 and CDR2: SNHLY and FYNNEI. The V end was cut by 2 bases, the J end by 2 bases, with 4 bases between. CDR3 in DNA: TGTGCCAGCAGTGAATCAGCCTACGAGCAGTACTTC. As protein: CASSESAYEQYF.